These T cell receptor beta chains were read from a single sample in a study of identical twins. TCRdb reanalysed the 5' RACE reads using MiXCR and keeps one entry per CDR3 protein. The sample carries approximately 1.8 million distinct CDR3 sequences, 25% to 35% recorded once. The sequencing sample was made of cord blood. Every receptor here comes from a newborn girl in good health. The CDR3 runs from the conserved cysteine through the conserved F or W. The D gene is left open where the match is weak. Part of the rows lack a size; the others show once, few, many or a class for expanded clones.

v_gene,d_gene,abundance,j_gene,CDR3aa,CDR3nt
TRBV20-1,TRBD2,many,TRBJ2-1,CSARDGGGSYNEQFF,TGCAGTGCTAGAGATGGCGGGGGTTCCTACAATGAGCAGTTCTTC
TRBV11-2,TRBD2,few,TRBJ2-7,CASSLVGGRAWEQYF,TGTGCCAGCAGCTTAGTTGGAGGGAGGGCCTGGGAGCAGTACTTC
TRBV29-1,TRBD1,many,TRBJ2-1,CSVDRDVNNEQFF,TGCAGCGTGGACAGGGATGTGAACAATGAGCAGTTCTTC
TRBV5-1,TRBD1,-,TRBJ1-2,CASSIHPGQGNYGYTF,TGCGCCAGCAGCATACACCCGGGACAGGGAAACTATGGCTACACCTTC
TRBV2,-,-,TRBJ1-5,CASSEGSMGNQPQHF,TGTGCCAGCAGTGAGGGGAGTATGGGCAATCAGCCCCAGCATTTT
TRBV20-1,-,few,TRBJ2-5,CSASRGVLQETQYF,TGCAGTGCTAGCCGGGGCGTGCTTCAAGAGACCCAGTACTTC
TRBV20-1,TRBD2,-,TRBJ2-5,CSARAGTSGGEETQYF,TGCAGTGCTAGAGCCGGGACTAGCGGGGGAGAAGAGACCCAGTACTTC
TRBV7-9,-,-,TRBJ1-2,CASTLSGLNYGYTF,TGTGCCAGCACCTTAAGCGGACTTAACTATGGCTACACCTTC
TRBV6-5,TRBD1,-,TRBJ1-5,CASSYPFRPRDSDNQPQHF,TGTGCCAGCAGTTACCCCTTCCGCCCCAGGGACAGTGACAATCAGCCCCAGCATTTT
TRBV20-1,-,few,TRBJ2-3,CSARVRRESATGTDTQYF,TGCAGTGCTAGAGTACGAAGAGAGTCAGCAACCGGCACAGATACGCAGTATTTT
TRBV11-2,TRBD1,few,TRBJ2-1,CASSARDRRWDEQFF,TGTGCCAGCAGCGCCCGGGACAGACGGTGGGATGAGCAGTTCTTC
TRBV12-3/TRBV12-4,-,few,TRBJ2-3,CASRLGGGTDTQYF,TGTGCCAGCAGACTAGGCGGGGGCACAGATACGCAGTATTTT
TRBV4-1,TRBD2,-,TRBJ2-1,CASSQVHLGGSINEQFF,TGCGCCAGCAGCCAAGTTCATTTGGGCGGGAGTATAAATGAGCAGTTCTTC
TRBV30,-,-,TRBJ2-2,CAWRLPRRSTGELFF,TGTGCCTGGAGGTTGCCTAGGAGGAGCACCGGGGAGCTGTTTTTT
TRBV9,-,-,TRBJ1-2,CASSPGGFDYGYTF,TGTGCCAGCAGCCCAGGAGGGTTCGACTATGGCTACACCTTC
TRBV12-3/TRBV12-4,-,-,TRBJ2-5,CASTLNKETQYF,TGTGCCAGCACCCTGAACAAAGAGACCCAGTACTTC
TRBV20-1,TRBD1,-,TRBJ1-6,CSARPSPGQRVNSPLHF,TGCAGTGCTAGACCATCGCCGGGACAGCGCGTAAATTCACCCCTCCACTTT
TRBV11-2,-,few,TRBJ2-3,CASSLAGRGPDTQYF,TGTGCCAGCAGCTTAGCGGGGCGAGGACCAGATACGCAGTATTTT
TRBV6-5,TRBD1,-,TRBJ2-1,CASSYLGTGSYNEQFF,TGTGCCAGCAGTTACCTTGGGACAGGGTCCTACAATGAGCAGTTCTTC
TRBV15,-,many,TRBJ1-4,CATSRDYGATNEKLFF,TGTGCCACCAGCAGAGATTACGGGGCAACTAATGAAAAACTGTTTTTT
TRBV18,-,-,TRBJ1-4,CASSARQETNEKLFF,TGTGCCAGCTCAGCCCGACAGGAGACTAATGAAAAACTGTTTTTT
TRBV20-1,-,many,TRBJ1-1,CSARDGTVNTEAFF,TGCAGTGCTAGAGATGGGACGGTGAACACTGAAGCTTTCTTT
TRBV7-6,-,few,TRBJ1-1,CASSPYTNSMNTEAFF,TGTGCCAGCAGCCCGTACACGAACTCTATGAACACTGAAGCTTTCTTT
TRBV29-1,-,many,TRBJ2-6,CSVPRTSGANVLTF,TGCAGCGTCCCTAGGACCTCTGGGGCCAACGTCCTGACTTTC
TRBV4-1,-,-,TRBJ2-2,CASSSRLRTNTGELFF,TGCGCCAGCAGCTCCCGACTTCGTACGAACACCGGGGAGCTGTTTTTT
TRBV2,TRBD1,-,TRBJ1-2,CASTPLTGRVGYTF,TGTGCCAGCACACCTCTGACAGGGCGGGTCGGCTACACCTTC
TRBV9,-,-,TRBJ2-5,CASSVGTTGTQYF,TGTGCCAGCAGCGTTGGGACAACGGGGACCCAGTACTTC
TRBV20-1,TRBD1,few,TRBJ2-7,CSATHRGSYEQYF,TGCAGTGCCACTCACAGGGGCTCCTACGAGCAGTACTTC
TRBV28,-,-,TRBJ1-6,CASSWRDSHNSPLHF,TGTGCCAGCAGTTGGAGGGACTCCCATAATTCACCCCTCCACTTT
TRBV20-1,-,many,TRBJ2-3,CSARDRWGAQYF,TGCAGTGCTAGAGATCGGTGGGGCGCGCAGTATTTT
TRBV5-1,TRBD1,few,TRBJ2-1,CASIGQGGNEQFF,TGCGCCAGCATTGGACAGGGAGGCAATGAGCAGTTCTTC
TRBV6-6,-,many,TRBJ2-5,CASRSTGQETQYF,TGTGCCAGCCGTTCGACAGGACAAGAGACCCAGTACTTC
TRBV6-1,-,few,TRBJ2-2,CASKIHAANTGELFF,TGTGCCAGCAAAATTCACGCCGCGAACACCGGGGAGCTGTTTTTT
TRBV12-5,-,-,TRBJ2-7,CASGLVVGDTPYEQYF,TGTGCTAGTGGTTTGGTGGTAGGGGACACTCCTTACGAGCAGTACTTC
TRBV6-2/TRBV6-3,-,-,TRBJ2-1,CASSFMAVNNEQFF,TGTGCCAGCAGTTTTATGGCGGTTAACAATGAGCAGTTCTTC
TRBV20-1,TRBD2,-,TRBJ2-5,CSATTPSGSQETQYF,TGCAGTGCCACTACCCCTAGCGGGTCACAAGAGACCCAGTACTTC
TRBV10-3,TRBD2,-,TRBJ2-4,CAISEAGLAGYSEQYF,TGTGCCATCAGTGAGGCGGGACTAGCGGGCTACAGTGAGCAGTACTTC
TRBV18,-,-,TRBJ1-4,CASSPRQENEKLFF,TGTGCCAGCTCACCTCGGCAGGAGAATGAAAAACTGTTTTTT
TRBV7-2,-,-,TRBJ2-3,CASSLAGRPVTQYF,TGTGCCAGCAGCTTAGCGGGGCGCCCGGTTACGCAGTATTTT
TRBV20-1,TRBD2,-,TRBJ2-7,CSASGGGGAYEQYF,TGCAGTGCTAGCGGAGGCGGGGGGGCATACGAGCAGTACTTC
TRBV3-1,TRBD2,few,TRBJ2-1,CASSQAMGLAYNEQFF,TGTGCCAGCAGCCAAGCGATGGGACTAGCTTACAATGAGCAGTTCTTC
TRBV7-8,-,few,TRBJ1-5,CASSLVASYRNQPQHF,TGTGCCAGCAGCTTAGTGGCGTCCTACCGCAATCAGCCCCAGCATTTT
TRBV12-3/TRBV12-4,-,few,TRBJ2-3,CASSSLDSSTDTQYF,TGTGCCAGCAGTTCCTTGGACTCTAGCACAGATACGCAGTATTTT
TRBV25-1,-,-,TRBJ1-1,CAGTPGGTEAFF,TGTGCCGGCACGCCAGGAGGGACTGAAGCTTTCTTT
TRBV4-2,-,-,TRBJ1-2,CAGSQKTLGLDNYGYTF,TGTGCCGGCAGCCAAAAGACCCTCGGACTTGATAACTATGGCTACACCTTC
TRBV7-8,-,-,TRBJ2-1,CASSLASAVGGNEQFF,TGTGCCAGCAGCTTAGCTTCGGCGGTAGGCGGCAATGAGCAGTTCTTC
TRBV3-1,-,-,TRBJ1-2,CAGSQDRTPRTANYGYTF,TGTGCCGGCAGCCAAGATAGGACCCCTCGGACAGCTAACTATGGCTACACCTTC
TRBV11-1,TRBD2,-,TRBJ2-1,CASSPGGGRVLYNEQFF,TGTGCCAGCAGCCCTGGCGGGGGGAGGGTGCTCTACAATGAGCAGTTCTTC
TRBV20-1,-,-,TRBJ2-3,CSARDDGSSNEQYF,TGCAGTGCTAGAGATGACGGCAGTTCCAATGAGCAGTATTTT
TRBV12-3/TRBV12-4,-,few,TRBJ1-6,CASSLPTGDNSPLHF,TGTGCCAGCAGTTTGCCGACAGGTGATAATTCACCCCTCCACTTT
TRBV6-5,TRBD2,many,TRBJ2-7,CASSYSILAGYEQYF,TGTGCCAGCAGTTACTCGATCCTAGCGGGCTACGAGCAGTACTTC
TRBV18,-,few,TRBJ2-5,CASSLRELGETQYF,TGTGCCAGCTCGCTCAGGGAATTGGGAGAGACCCAGTACTTC
TRBV20-1,-,few,TRBJ2-7,CSARDFSSGAYEQYF,TGCAGTGCTAGAGATTTCAGCTCCGGGGCCTACGAGCAGTACTTC
TRBV29-1,-,many,TRBJ2-5,CSVEDRDNQETQYF,TGCAGCGTTGAAGATCGGGACAACCAAGAGACCCAGTACTTC
TRBV28,-,many,TRBJ1-2,CASSLWAGYGYTF,TGTGCCAGCAGTTTGTGGGCAGGGTATGGCTACACCTTC